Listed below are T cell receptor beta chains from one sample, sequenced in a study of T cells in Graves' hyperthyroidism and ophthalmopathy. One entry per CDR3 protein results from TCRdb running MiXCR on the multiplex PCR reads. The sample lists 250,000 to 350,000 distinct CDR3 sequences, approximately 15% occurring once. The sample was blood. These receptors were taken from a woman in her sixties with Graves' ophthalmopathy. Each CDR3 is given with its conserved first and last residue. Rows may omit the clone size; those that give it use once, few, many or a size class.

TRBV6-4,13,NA,CASSPGGGETLFF
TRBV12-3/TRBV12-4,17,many,CASSLGRGLTNTGELFF
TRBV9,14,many,CASSAHGSGETQYF
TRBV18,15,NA,CASSHPDSFTYEQYF
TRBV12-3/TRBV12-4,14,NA,CASSGSGKGSPLHF
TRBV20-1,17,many,CSASLRLRGLSNQPQHF
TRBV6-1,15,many,CASSLRDSYYQPQHF
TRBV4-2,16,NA,CASSPWKSSTNEKLFF
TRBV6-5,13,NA,CASSYAESYEQYF
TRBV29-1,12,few,CSANSGLSEQYF
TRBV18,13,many,CASSPGTDYEQYF
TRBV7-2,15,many,CASSTGLAGGQGQFF
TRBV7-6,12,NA,CASSLIAGKQFF
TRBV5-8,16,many,CASSFTGGAWNNEQFF
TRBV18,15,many,CASSPGTSGAYEQYF
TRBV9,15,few,CASSRLPEMNTEAFF
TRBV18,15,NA,CASSLASGPPHEQYF
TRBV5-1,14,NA,CASSPRDSDGEQYF
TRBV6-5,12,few,CASSYGSGELFF
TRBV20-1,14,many,CSARRQGARTEAFF
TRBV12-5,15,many,CASGLPRSDTGELFF
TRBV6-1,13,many,CASRWRAQETQYF